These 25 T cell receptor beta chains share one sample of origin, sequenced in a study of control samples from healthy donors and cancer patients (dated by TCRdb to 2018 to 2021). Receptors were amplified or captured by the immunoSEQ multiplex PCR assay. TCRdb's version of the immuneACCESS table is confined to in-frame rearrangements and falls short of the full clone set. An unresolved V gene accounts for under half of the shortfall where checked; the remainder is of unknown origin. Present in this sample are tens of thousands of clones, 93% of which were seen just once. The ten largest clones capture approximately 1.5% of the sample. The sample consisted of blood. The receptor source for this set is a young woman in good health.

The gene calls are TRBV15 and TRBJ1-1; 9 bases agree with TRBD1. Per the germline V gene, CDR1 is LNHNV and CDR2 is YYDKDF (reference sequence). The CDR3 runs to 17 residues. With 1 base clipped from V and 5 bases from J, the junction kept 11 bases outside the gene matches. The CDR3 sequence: CATSRGDRGFTRTEAFF. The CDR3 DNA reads TGTGCCACCAGCAGAGGAGACAGGGGGTTCACAAGGACTGAAGCTTTCTTT.

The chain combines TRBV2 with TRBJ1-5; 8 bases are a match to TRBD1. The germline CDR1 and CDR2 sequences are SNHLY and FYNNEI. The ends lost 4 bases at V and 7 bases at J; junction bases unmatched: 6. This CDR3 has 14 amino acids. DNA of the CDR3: TGTGCCAGCAGTGTACAGGGACAGGCCCAGCCCCAGCATTTT. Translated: CASSVQGQAQPQHF. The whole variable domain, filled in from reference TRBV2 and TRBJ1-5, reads EPEVTQTPSHQVTQMGQEVILRCVPISNHLYFYWYRQILGQKVEFLVSFYNNEISEKSEIFDDQFSVERPDGSNFTLKIRSTKLEDSAMYFCASSVQGQAQPQHFGDGTRLSIL.

The CDR3 nucleotides are TGTGCCAGCAGCCAAGGAACAGGGTTGAATCAGCCCCAGCATTTT. Its protein product is CASSQGTGLNQPQHF. The V and J genes are TRBV3-1 (or the pseudogene TRBV3-2) and TRBJ1-5, with a possible D match to TRBD1 (6 bases). The CDR3 length is 15 residues. Trimming removed 1 base at V and 4 bases at J, with 11 bases between. Germline assignment: CDR1 LGHDT and CDR2 YNNKEL (reference sequence).

The CDR3 sequence is CATSDSAGQGRDTQYF. As DNA, the CDR3 is TGTGCCACCAGTGATTCTGCGGGACAGGGTCGAGATACGCAGTATTTT. The chain links TRBV24-1 to TRBJ2-3; the match to TRBD1 covers 9 bases. The germline V gene has CDR1 KGHDR and CDR2 SFDVKD. This CDR3 spans 16 amino acids. Trimming cost V 2 bases and J 5 bases; bases outside gene matches: 7.

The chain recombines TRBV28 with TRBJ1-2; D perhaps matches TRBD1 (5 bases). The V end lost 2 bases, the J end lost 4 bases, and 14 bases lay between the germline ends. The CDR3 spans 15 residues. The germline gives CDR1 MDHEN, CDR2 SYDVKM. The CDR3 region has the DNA TGTGCCAGCAGTTTAGGGGGGGAAGGGAGCTATGGCTACACCTTC. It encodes CASSLGGEGSYGYTF.

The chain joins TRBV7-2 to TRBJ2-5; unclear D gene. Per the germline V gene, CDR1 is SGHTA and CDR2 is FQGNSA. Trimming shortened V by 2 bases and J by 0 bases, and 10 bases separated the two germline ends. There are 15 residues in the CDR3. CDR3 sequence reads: CASSLTPMYQETQYF. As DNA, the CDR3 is TGTGCCAGCAGCTTAACACCCATGTACCAAGAGACCCAGTACTTC.

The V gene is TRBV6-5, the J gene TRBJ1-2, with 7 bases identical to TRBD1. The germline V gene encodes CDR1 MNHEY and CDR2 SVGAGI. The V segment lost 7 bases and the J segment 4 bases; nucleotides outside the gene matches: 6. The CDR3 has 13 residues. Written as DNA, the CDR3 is TGTGCCAGCACCCCCGGGACAGCCTATGGCTACACCTTC. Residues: CASTPGTAYGYTF.

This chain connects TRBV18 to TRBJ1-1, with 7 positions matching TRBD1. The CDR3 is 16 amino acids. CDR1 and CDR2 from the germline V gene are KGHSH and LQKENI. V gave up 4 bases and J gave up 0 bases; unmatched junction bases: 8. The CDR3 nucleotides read TGTGCCAGCTCACGAGATCCGGGACAGCTGAACACTGAAGCTTTCTTT. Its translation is CASSRDPGQLNTEAFF.

The CDR3 loop reads CSASIYAEKLFF. The CDR3 nucleotides are TGCAGTGCTAGTATTTACGCGGAAAAACTGTTTTTT. The chain couples TRBV20-1 to TRBJ1-4; D gene unclear. The germline gives CDR1 DFQATT, CDR2 SNEGSKA (reference sequence). This CDR3 has 12 amino acids. V was shortened by 3 bases and J by 8 bases, with 10 bases between the two germline ends.

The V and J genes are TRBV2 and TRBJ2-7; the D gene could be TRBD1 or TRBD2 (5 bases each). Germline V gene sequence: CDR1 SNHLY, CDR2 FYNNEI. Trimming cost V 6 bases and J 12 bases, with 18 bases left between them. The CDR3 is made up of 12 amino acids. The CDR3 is CASRPGTLYPYF. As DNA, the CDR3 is TGTGCCAGCAGGCCCGGGACCCTTTACCCGTACTTC.

The CDR3 here is CACDRGRVNEQFF. As DNA, the CDR3 is TGTGCCTGCGACAGGGGGCGCGTCAATGAGCAGTTCTTC. V usage is TRBV30 and J usage is TRBJ2-1; 10 bases are a match to TRBD1. In germline, CDR1 is GTSNPN, CDR2 SVGIG (reference sequence). This CDR3 is built from 13 residues. The junction had 5 bases not matched to a gene; V was cut back by 6 bases and J by 6 bases.

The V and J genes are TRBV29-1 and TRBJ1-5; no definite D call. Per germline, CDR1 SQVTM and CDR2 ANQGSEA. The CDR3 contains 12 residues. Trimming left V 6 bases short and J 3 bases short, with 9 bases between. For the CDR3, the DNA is TGCAGCGTAGGTGACACCAATCAGCCCCAGCATTTT. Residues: CSVGDTNQPQHF.

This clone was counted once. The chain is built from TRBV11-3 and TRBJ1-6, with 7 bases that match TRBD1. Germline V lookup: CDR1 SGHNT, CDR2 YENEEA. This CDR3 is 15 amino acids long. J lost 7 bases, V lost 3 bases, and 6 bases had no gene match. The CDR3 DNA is TGTGCCAGCAGCTTTACAGGGGCGCAGAATTCACCCCTCCACTTT. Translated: CASSFTGAQNSPLHF.

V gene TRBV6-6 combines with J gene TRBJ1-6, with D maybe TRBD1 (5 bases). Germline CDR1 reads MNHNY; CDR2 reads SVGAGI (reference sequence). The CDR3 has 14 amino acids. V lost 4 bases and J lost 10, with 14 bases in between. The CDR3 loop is CASSLVPGGSPLHF. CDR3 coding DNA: TGTGCCAGCAGTTTGGTCCCTGGGGGATCACCCCTCCACTTT.

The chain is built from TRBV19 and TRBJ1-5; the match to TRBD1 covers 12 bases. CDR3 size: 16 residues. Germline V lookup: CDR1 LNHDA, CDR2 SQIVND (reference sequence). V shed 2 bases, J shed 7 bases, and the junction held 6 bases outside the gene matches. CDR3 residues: CASSIPGQGAGQPQHF. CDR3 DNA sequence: TGTGCCAGTAGTATACCGGGACAGGGGGCCGGGCAGCCCCAGCATTTT.

CDR3 loop: CASSFYTGTGYPGTQYF. CDR3 DNA: TGTGCCAGCAGTTTCTACACCGGGACAGGGTACCCGGGGACCCAGTACTTC. The chain recombines TRBV28 with TRBJ2-5; TRBD1 matches 9 bases. This CDR3 is built from 17 residues. Per germline, CDR1 MDHEN and CDR2 SYDVKM. The ends lost 3 bases at V and 7 bases at J; junction bases unmatched: 15.

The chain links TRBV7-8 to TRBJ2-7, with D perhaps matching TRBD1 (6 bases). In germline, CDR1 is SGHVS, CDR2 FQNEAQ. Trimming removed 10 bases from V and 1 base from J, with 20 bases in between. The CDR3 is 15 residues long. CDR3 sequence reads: CATSVGAVSSYEQYF. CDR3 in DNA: TGTGCCACAAGTGTGGGGGCCGTCTCTTCCTACGAGCAGTACTTC.

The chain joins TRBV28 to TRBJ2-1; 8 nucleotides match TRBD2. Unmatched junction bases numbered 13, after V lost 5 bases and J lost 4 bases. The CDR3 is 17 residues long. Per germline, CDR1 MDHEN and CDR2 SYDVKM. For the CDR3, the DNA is TGTGCCAGCAGTCCCGACGGACTAGCCGAAAAGTACAATGAGCAGTTCTTC. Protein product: CASSPDGLAEKYNEQFF.

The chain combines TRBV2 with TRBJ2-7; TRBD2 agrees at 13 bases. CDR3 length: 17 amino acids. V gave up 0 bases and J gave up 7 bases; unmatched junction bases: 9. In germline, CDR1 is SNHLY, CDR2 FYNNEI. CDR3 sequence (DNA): TGTGCCAGCAGTGAAGCGACAGGACTAGCGGGAGAGGATGAGCAGTACTTC. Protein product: CASSEATGLAGEDEQYF.

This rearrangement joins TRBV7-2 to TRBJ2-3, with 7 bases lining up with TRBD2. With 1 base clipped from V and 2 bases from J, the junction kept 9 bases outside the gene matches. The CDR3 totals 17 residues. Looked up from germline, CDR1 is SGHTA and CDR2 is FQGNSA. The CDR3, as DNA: TGTGCCAGCAGCTTAGACCCCCTAGCGGCCATCACAGATACGCAGTATTTT. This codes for CASSLDPLAAITDTQYF.

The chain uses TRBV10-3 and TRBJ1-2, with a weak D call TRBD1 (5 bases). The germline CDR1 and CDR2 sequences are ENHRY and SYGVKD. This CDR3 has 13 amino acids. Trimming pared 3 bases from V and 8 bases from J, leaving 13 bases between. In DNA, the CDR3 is TGTGCCATCAGTGACGGCAGGGAGGACGGCTACACCTTC. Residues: CAISDGREDGYTF.

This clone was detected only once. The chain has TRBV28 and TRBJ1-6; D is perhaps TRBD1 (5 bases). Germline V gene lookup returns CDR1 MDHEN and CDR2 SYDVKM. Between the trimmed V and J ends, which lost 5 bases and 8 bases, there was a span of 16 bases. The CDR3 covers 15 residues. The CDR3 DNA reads TGTGCCAGCAGTCAGGGAGGGAGGGCGGATTCACCCCTCCACTTT. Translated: CASSQGGRADSPLHF.

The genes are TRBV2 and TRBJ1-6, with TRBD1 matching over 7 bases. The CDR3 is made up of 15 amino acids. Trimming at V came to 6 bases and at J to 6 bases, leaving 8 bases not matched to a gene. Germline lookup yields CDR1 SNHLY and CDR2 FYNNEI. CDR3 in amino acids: CASRFQGVFNSPLHF. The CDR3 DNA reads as TGTGCCAGCAGATTTCAGGGGGTCTTTAATTCACCCCTCCACTTT.

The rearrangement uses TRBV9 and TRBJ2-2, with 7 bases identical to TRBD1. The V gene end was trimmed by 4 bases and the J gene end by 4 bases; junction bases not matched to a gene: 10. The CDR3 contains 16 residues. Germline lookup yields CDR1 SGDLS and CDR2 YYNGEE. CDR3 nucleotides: TGTGCCAGCAGCCCCCAGACAGGGATTCCCACCGGGGAGCTGTTTTTT. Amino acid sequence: CASSPQTGIPTGELFF.

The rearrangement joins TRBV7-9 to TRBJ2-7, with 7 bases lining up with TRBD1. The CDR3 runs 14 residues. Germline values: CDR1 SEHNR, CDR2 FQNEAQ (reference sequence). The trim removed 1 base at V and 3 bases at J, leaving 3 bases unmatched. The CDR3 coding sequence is TGTGCCAGCAGCTTAGGCCAGGGGGACTACGAGCAGTACTTC. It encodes CASSLGQGDYEQYF.